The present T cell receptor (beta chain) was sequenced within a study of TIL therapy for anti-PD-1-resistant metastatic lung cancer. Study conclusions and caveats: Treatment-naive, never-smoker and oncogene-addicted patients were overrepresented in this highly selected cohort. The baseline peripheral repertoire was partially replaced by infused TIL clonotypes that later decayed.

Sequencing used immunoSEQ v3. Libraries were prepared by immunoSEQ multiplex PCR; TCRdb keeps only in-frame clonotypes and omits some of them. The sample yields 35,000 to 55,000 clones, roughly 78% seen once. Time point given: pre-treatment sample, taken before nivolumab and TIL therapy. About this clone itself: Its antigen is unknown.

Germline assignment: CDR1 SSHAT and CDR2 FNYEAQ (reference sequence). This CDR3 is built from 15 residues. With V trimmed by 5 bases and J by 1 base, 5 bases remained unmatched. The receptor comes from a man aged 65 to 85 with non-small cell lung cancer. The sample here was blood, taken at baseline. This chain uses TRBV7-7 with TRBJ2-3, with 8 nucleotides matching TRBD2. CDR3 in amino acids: CASSLTSGRTDTQYF. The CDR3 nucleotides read TGTGCCAGCAGCCTAACTAGCGGACGCACAGATACGCAGTATTTT.